Following are 20 T cell receptor beta chains from one sample sequenced in a study of beta chain features in type 1 diabetes. Since all of the isolated RNA was reverse transcribed, expressed TCRB transcripts were what got sequenced. Profiling relied on immunoSEQ multiplex PCR, and the TCRdb table lists in-frame clones only, not all of them. The sample lists 250,000 or so clones, 68% occurring once. The sequenced sample was naive CD4+ T cells from blood. All receptors come from a man younger than 45 in good health.

The chain recombines TRBV7-2 with TRBJ2-5, with D unclear. The CDR3 contains 12 residues. The V gene lost 3 bases and the J gene lost 5 bases, with 7 bases spanning the gap. Germline assignment: CDR1 SGHTA and CDR2 FQGNSA. The CDR3 here is CASSLMGETQYF. CDR3 DNA sequence: TGTGCCAGCAGCTTGATGGGCGAGACCCAGTACTTC.

The V gene is TRBV7-2, the J gene TRBJ2-1; the D gene is possibly TRBD1 (6 bases). Germline V gene data show CDR1 as SGHTA and CDR2 as FQGNSA. This CDR3 is 15 amino acids long. Trimming pared 5 bases from V and 0 bases from J, leaving 11 bases between. The DNA of the CDR3 is TGTGCCAGCAGCATCGACAGGAGCTCCTACAATGAGCAGTTCTTC. Encoded protein: CASSIDRSSYNEQFF.

A remark on this clone: Other nucleotide sequences from this sample produce the same CDR3. This chain joins TRBV14 and TRBJ2-4, with D maybe TRBD2 (5 bases). Germline V gene lookup returns CDR1 SGHDN and CDR2 FVKESK. The length of the CDR3 is 14 residues. V lost 1 base and J lost 1, with 5 bases in between. DNA of the CDR3: TGTGCCAGCAGCCAAGCGGGGGCCAAAAACATTCAGTACTTC. Its protein is CASSQAGAKNIQYF.

The chain's CDR3 is CSVGGLAGGSSTDTQYF. Here the CDR3 DNA reads TGCAGCGTAGGCGGACTAGCGGGGGGGAGTAGCACAGATACGCAGTATTTT. The chain links TRBV29-1 to TRBJ2-3; the match to TRBD2 covers 15 bases. CDR1 SQVTM and CDR2 ANQGSEA come from the germline V gene. J gave up 0 bases and V 6 bases, and 7 bases lay outside the gene matches. The CDR3 runs 17 residues.

V and J are TRBV29-1 and TRBJ2-2; 8 bases map to TRBD2. Per germline, CDR1 SQVTM and CDR2 ANQGSEA. The CDR3 consists of 14 residues. V lost 4 bases and J lost 4; bases outside the gene matches: 5. CDR3 in DNA: TGCAGCGTTGCGGGTAGCGGGGTCACCGGGGAGCTGTTTTTT. Its translation is CSVAGSGVTGELFF.

The chain uses TRBV29-1 and TRBJ2-3; D assignment may be TRBD1 or TRBD2 (5 bases each). Between the trimmed V and J ends, which lost 7 bases and 1 base, there was a span of 15 bases. The CDR3 contains 14 residues. Germline V gene data show CDR1 as SQVTM and CDR2 as ANQGSEA. CDR3 bases: TGCAGCGGGGGAGCAGGGATAGGCACAGATACGCAGTATTTT. Translation: CSGGAGIGTDTQYF.

The V gene is TRBV7-2, the J gene TRBJ1-5; D unresolved. Germline CDR1 and CDR2: SGHTA and FQGNSA. The CDR3 runs 13 residues. V was cut by 3 bases and J by 2 bases, with 5 bases left in between. The CDR3 region is CASSFGGNQPQHF. As DNA, the CDR3 is TGTGCCAGCAGCTTTGGGGGCAATCAGCCCCAGCATTTT.

CDR3 bases: TGTGCCTGGAGGTCGGCTGGAGGTACTGAAGCTTTCTTT. Translated, it gives CAWRSAGGTEAFF. V is TRBV30 and J is TRBJ1-1; no clear D gene. V gave up 3 bases and J gave up 5 bases, with 13 bases separating them. The CDR3 has 13 amino acids. Germline lookup yields CDR1 GTSNPN and CDR2 SVGIG (reference sequence). Filled out from reference TRBV30 and TRBJ1-1, the complete variable domain reads SQTIHQWPATLVQPVGSPLSLECTVEGTSNPNLYWYRQAAGRGLQLLFYSVGIGQISSEVPQNLSASRPQDRQFILSSKKLLLSDSGFYLCAWRSAGGTEAFFGQGTRLTVV.

This chain joins TRBV30 and TRBJ2-5; D might be TRBD2 (5 bases). The germline V gene has CDR1 GTSNPN and CDR2 SVGIG (reference sequence). The V and J ends lost 3 bases and 1 base respectively, with 18 bases between them. This CDR3 has 16 amino acids. CDR3 sequence (DNA): TGTGCCTGGAGCGAAGGCTCTGCGAGCGGCCAAGAGACCCAGTACTTC. Its protein is CAWSEGSASGQETQYF.

The chain combines TRBV14 with TRBJ2-1; D ambiguous. Germline-derived CDR1 and CDR2 are SGHDN and FVKESK. This CDR3 contains 15 residues. V was trimmed by 4 bases and J by 8 bases, leaving 18 bases between them. The CDR3 protein is CASSPEERSEDEQFF. The CDR3 DNA follows: TGTGCCAGCAGCCCCGAGGAGAGGTCCGAGGATGAGCAGTTCTTC.

This chain uses TRBV29-1 with TRBJ2-1; TRBD2 aligns across 7 bases. V lost 3 bases and J lost 5; bases outside the gene matches: 1. CDR1 is SQVTM, CDR2 ANQGSEA, per germline. This CDR3 has 12 residues. CDR3 sequence (DNA): TGCAGCGTTGAGCGGGGGAACAATGAGCAGTTCTTC. Encoded protein: CSVERGNNEQFF.

This chain joins TRBV10-1 and TRBJ2-1; the D is unclear. The length of the CDR3 is 13 residues. Germline V gene data show CDR1 as WNHNN and CDR2 as SYGVQD (reference sequence). Trimming removed 0 bases from V and 10 bases from J, with 10 bases in between. This CDR3 is CASSESSAAEQFF. The CDR3 bases are TGCGCCAGCAGTGAGTCGTCCGCGGCGGAGCAGTTCTTC.

Only a few counts were recorded for this clone. The chain uses TRBV14 and TRBJ2-1; TRBD2 matches at 10 bases. The ends lost 7 bases at V and 9 bases at J; junction bases unmatched: 12. Germline V CDR1 and CDR2: SGHDN, FVKESK. The CDR3 totals 15 residues. In DNA, the CDR3 is TGTGCCAGCACCCTCGGACTAGCGGCCGTGGTTGAGCAGTTCTTC. Translation gives CASTLGLAAVVEQFF. Full variable domain (missing parts from reference TRBV14 and TRBJ2-1): EAGVTQFPSHSVIEKGQTVTLRCDPISGHDNLYWYRRVMGKEIKFLLHFVKESKQDESGMPNNRFLAERTGGTYSTLKVQPAELEDSGVYFCASTLGLAAVVEQFFGPGTRLTVL.

This clone was observed a handful of times. The rearrangement joins TRBV30 to TRBJ2-7; D is unresolved. V dropped 0 bases and J dropped 2 bases, with 8 bases sitting between them. The CDR3 contains 13 residues. Germline CDR1 is GTSNPN and CDR2 is SVGIG (reference sequence). The CDR3 region is CAWSVLGTYEQYF. The CDR3 DNA reads TGTGCCTGGAGTGTACTGGGAACCTACGAGCAGTACTTC.

About this clone itself: Other DNA variants within this sample encode the same CDR3. The rearrangement joins TRBV29-1 to TRBJ2-3; D unresolved. Deletions cut 1 base from V and 4 bases from J, with 3 bases between. The CDR3 extends over 11 amino acids. Germline-derived CDR1 and CDR2 are SQVTM and ANQGSEA. The DNA for the CDR3 is TGCAGCGTTGAAGCGGCAGATACGCAGTATTTT. Encoded protein: CSVEAADTQYF.

The chain couples TRBV25-1 to TRBJ2-3; tentative D call: TRBD2 (5 bases). The CDR3 is made up of 15 amino acids. Trimming stripped 4 bases from V and 2 bases from J, with 13 bases between. Per germline, CDR1 MGHDK and CDR2 SYGVNS. CDR3: CASSASSGFTDTQYF. For the CDR3, the DNA is TGTGCCAGCAGTGCGAGCAGCGGATTCACAGATACGCAGTATTTT.

This clone was counted only a few times. The chain has TRBV30 and TRBJ2-6; no firm D call. Germline V gene sequence: CDR1 GTSNPN, CDR2 SVGIG (reference sequence). Deletions cut 0 bases from V and 1 base from J, with 4 bases between. CDR3 length: 14 residues. The CDR3 DNA is TGTGCCTGGAGTGTATTATCTGGGGCCAACGTCCTGACTTTC. It codes for CAWSVLSGANVLTF.

This clone appeared a single time. The chain combines TRBV6-1 with TRBJ2-1; the match to TRBD2 covers 10 bases. V lost 2 bases to trimming and J lost 8 bases; unmatched junction nucleotides: 3. The germline CDR1 and CDR2 sequences are MNHNS and SASEGT. The CDR3 spans 14 residues. The chain's CDR3 is CASSERTSGDEQFF. DNA for the CDR3: TGTGCCAGCAGTGAACGGACTAGCGGCGATGAGCAGTTCTTC.

The chain has TRBV23-1 and TRBJ2-7, with a tentative D call TRBD2 (6 bases). TRBV23-1 is an ORF, with its function uncertain. The V gene lost 2 bases and the J gene lost 3 bases, with 14 bases spanning the gap. The CDR3 is 15 amino acids. The CDR3 loop is CASSQRRVPNYEQYF. The CDR3 DNA reads TGCGCCAGCAGTCAAAGGAGGGTACCGAACTACGAGCAGTACTTC.

This chain connects TRBV11-2 to TRBJ2-3, with TRBD2 as a possible D gene (5 bases). This CDR3 region has 13 residues. Germline V gene sequence: CDR1 SGHAT, CDR2 FQNNGV. V lost 5 bases to trimming and J lost 10 bases, with 16 bases between them. The CDR3 DNA sequence: TGTGCCAGCAGCCCCGCCCCTAGCCCGGCGCAGTATTTT. This codes for CASSPAPSPAQYF.